The 11 T cell receptor beta chains presented below share a single source sample, sequenced in a study of cytomegalovirus exposure and HLA in healthy donors (dated by TCRdb to the late 2010s). To prepare the library, the immunoSEQ multiplex PCR assay was applied. A mixture of 60 forward primers for TCR Vbeta segments and 13 reverse primers for TCR Jbeta segments was used in the multiplex PCR. The table was pulled from immuneACCESS by TCRdb, which kept in-frame rearrangements only. Such tables lose some clones; where checked, under half of the loss comes from unresolved V genes, and the rest has no known cause. The sample profile shows about 130,000 clones; around two thirds of them were found once. The biggest ten clones account for about 3% of the sample. Material for sequencing was PBMCs. The receptor set was obtained from a human donor in good health.

V gene TRBV5-1 combines with J gene TRBJ1-6; TRBD1 matches 9 bases. Trimming took 5 bases from V and 7 from J; bases not matched to a gene: 10. Germline CDR1 SGHRS, CDR2 YFSETQ. This CDR3 has 16 residues. The CDR3 DNA reads as TGCGCCAGCAGAGACCCGGGACAGGGATCCAATTCACCCCTCCACTTT. Amino acid sequence: CASRDPGQGSNSPLHF.

The V gene is TRBV19, the J gene TRBJ2-3; TRBD1 matches 9 bases. This CDR3 spans 15 amino acids. Germline CDR1 and CDR2: LNHDA and SQIVND (reference sequence). V dropped 4 bases and J dropped 4; count of bases not matched to a gene: 6. In nucleotides, the CDR3 is TGTGCCAGTAGTAGCGGACAGGGGCCCCCAGATACGCAGTATTTT. Translation gives CASSSGQGPPDTQYF.

V usage is TRBV7-2 and J usage is TRBJ1-6; D possibly corresponds to TRBD1 (5 bases). Germline CDR1 is SGHTA and CDR2 is FQGNSA. The CDR3 is made up of 15 amino acids. Trimming took off 6 bases at V and 2 bases at J, with 11 bases between the two ends. CDR3 nucleotides: TGTGCCAGCAGGAGGTCCAGGGCCTATAATTCACCCCTCCACTTT. This gives the protein CASRRSRAYNSPLHF. The variable domain in full, completed from reference TRBV7-2 and TRBJ1-6, reads GAGVSQSPSNKVTEKGKDVELRCDPISGHTALYWYRQSLGQGLEFLIYFQGNSAPDKSGLPSDRFSAERTGGSVSTLTIQRTQQEDSAVYLCASRRSRAYNSPLHFGNGTRLTVT.

This clone occurred once. Other nucleotide sequences from this sample produce the same CDR3. The rearrangement joins TRBV2 to TRBJ1-4, with D possibly TRBD1 on 5 matching bases. There are 15 residues in the CDR3. The V end lost 5 bases, the J end lost 7 bases, and 17 bases lay between the germline ends. The V gene's germline CDR1 is SNHLY and CDR2 FYNNEI. The CDR3 DNA sequence: TGTGCCAGCAGTTCTCCTCAGGGTATCAGTGAAAAACTGTTTTTT. This translates into CASSSPQGISEKLFF.

This sequence joins TRBV10-2 and TRBJ1-2; D not certain. Trimming pared 1 base from V and 10 bases from J, leaving 16 bases between. Per the germline V gene, CDR1 is WSHSY and CDR2 is SAAADI. CDR3 size: 14 residues. The CDR3 nucleotides read TGCGCCAGCAGTGAGTTCCGACTCAAGTTGGACTACACCTTC. Translated, it gives CASSEFRLKLDYTF.

The chain couples TRBV4-2 to TRBJ2-5; tentative D call: TRBD1 (5 bases). Trimming cost V 0 bases and J 1 base, with 9 bases left between them. CDR3 length: 15 amino acids. From germline, CDR1 is LGHNA and CDR2 YNFKEQ. The CDR3 loop reads CASSQDRGGQETQYF. DNA of the CDR3: TGTGCCAGCAGCCAAGATAGGGGCGGCCAAGAGACCCAGTACTTC.

The chain couples TRBV6-1 to TRBJ2-1; 10 positions match TRBD1. Germline V CDR1 and CDR2: MNHNS, SASEGT. The CDR3 spans 15 residues. V was clipped by 6 bases and J by 8 bases; unmatched bases: 10. CDR3 loop: CASSVDRGRRDEQFF. CDR3 in DNA: TGTGCCAGCAGCGTCGACAGGGGGCGCAGGGATGAGCAGTTCTTC.

The chain is built from TRBV5-8 and TRBJ2-5; D possibly corresponds to TRBD2 (5 bases). Germline CDR1 SGHTS, CDR2 YDEGEE. This CDR3 region has 13 residues. Trimming stripped 0 bases from V and 3 bases from J, with 6 bases between. The CDR3 coding sequence is TGTGCCAGCAGCTTGGGGGGAGAAGAGACCCAGTACTTC. It translates to CASSLGGEETQYF.

This rearrangement joins TRBV4-2 to TRBJ2-7; D is ambiguous. Looked up from germline, CDR1 is LGHNA and CDR2 is YNFKEQ. The CDR3 is made up of 14 amino acids. Trimming left V 7 bases short and J 3 bases short, with 16 bases between. CDR3 in amino acids: CASNLRQRYYEQYF. The CDR3 DNA reads TGTGCCAGCAATCTCCGTCAGCGATACTACGAGCAGTACTTC.

CDR3 protein: CASSLSVRVALGETQYF. As DNA, the CDR3 is TGTGCCAGCAGCTTATCGGTCAGGGTAGCATTAGGAGAGACCCAGTACTTC. The chain links TRBV7-2 to TRBJ2-5, with D perhaps matching TRBD1 (5 bases). In germline, CDR1 is SGHTA, CDR2 FQGNSA. The CDR3 consists of 17 residues. Trimming shortened V by 2 bases and J by 4 bases, and 20 bases separated the two germline ends. The entire variable domain, with the rest obtained from reference TRBV7-2 and TRBJ2-5, is as follows: GAGVSQSPSNKVTEKGKDVELRCDPISGHTALYWYRQSLGQGLEFLIYFQGNSAPDKSGLPSDRFSAERTGGSVSTLTIQRTQQEDSAVYLCASSLSVRVALGETQYFGPGTRLLVL.

The chain employs TRBV18 and TRBJ2-1; D not certain. With 6 bases removed from V and 0 bases from J, the gap between germline ends came to 9 bases. CDR3 size: 14 residues. In germline, CDR1 is KGHSH, CDR2 LQKENI. The CDR3 nucleotides read TGTGCCAGCTCCCCGGCTAGCTCCTACAATGAGCAGTTCTTC. Encoded protein: CASSPASSYNEQFF.